This is a list of T cell receptor beta chains from one sample in a study of blood T cells in healthy people across ages. MiXCR, applied by TCRdb to the 5' RACE reads, yields one record per CDR3 protein. The sample yields fewer than 2,000,000 distinct CDR3 sequences, 35% to 50% seen once. The material sequenced was blood. The receptors here all came from a human donor in good health. CDR3s include the opening cysteine and the closing phenylalanine or tryptophan. Each record gives: D gene, V gene, J gene, clone size, CDR3 DNA, CDR3 protein. The D gene is left open where the match is weak. A clone size is listed for some rows: how often the clone was seen (once, few, many), or a class if it is expanded.

D gene: TRBD1
V gene: TRBV28
J gene: TRBJ1-4
clone size: -
CDR3 DNA: TGTGCCAGCACCCCGGGACAGGATCGGGAAAAACTGTTTTTT
CDR3 protein: CASTPGQDREKLFF

D gene: -
V gene: TRBV9
J gene: TRBJ2-3
clone size: once
CDR3 DNA: TGTGCCAGCAGAAGTAATGCCAGAGATACGCAGTATTTT
CDR3 protein: CASRSNARDTQYF

D gene: -
V gene: TRBV20-1
J gene: TRBJ2-5
clone size: -
CDR3 DNA: TGCAGTGCTAGAGATAGGACTTTAAGGGGCCAAGAGACCCAGTACTTC
CDR3 protein: CSARDRTLRGQETQYF

D gene: -
V gene: TRBV5-1
J gene: TRBJ2-5
clone size: few
CDR3 DNA: TGCGCCAGCAGCTTGCGTGGCCCCCGGGAGACCCAGTACTTC
CDR3 protein: CASSLRGPRETQYF

D gene: -
V gene: TRBV3-1
J gene: TRBJ1-1
clone size: -
CDR3 DNA: TGTGCCAGCAGCCAGGACCCCCGAGACACTGAAGCTTTCTTT
CDR3 protein: CASSQDPRDTEAFF

D gene: TRBD1
V gene: TRBV10-3
J gene: TRBJ2-6
clone size: -
CDR3 DNA: TGTGCCATCAGTGGGTCCCGGGACAGGGCCGGGGCCAACGTCCTGACTTTC
CDR3 protein: CAISGSRDRAGANVLTF

D gene: TRBD1
V gene: TRBV7-8
J gene: TRBJ1-6
clone size: -
CDR3 DNA: TGTGCCAGCAGCTCGCACCAGGGGACAGGGGATAATTCACCCCTCCACTTT
CDR3 protein: CASSSHQGTGDNSPLHF

D gene: -
V gene: TRBV15
J gene: TRBJ1-2
clone size: few
CDR3 DNA: TGTGCCACCAGCACAGGGAGGTATGGCTACACCTTC
CDR3 protein: CATSTGRYGYTF

D gene: TRBD1
V gene: TRBV4-3
J gene: TRBJ2-7
clone size: -
CDR3 DNA: TGCGCCAGCAGCCAGACCGGGACAGGGAATTTCTACGAGCAGTACTTC
CDR3 protein: CASSQTGTGNFYEQYF

D gene: TRBD1
V gene: TRBV29-1
J gene: TRBJ2-5
clone size: few
CDR3 DNA: TGCAGCGTGGCCCGGACAGGGGTATACCAAGAGACCCAGTACTTC
CDR3 protein: CSVARTGVYQETQYF

D gene: -
V gene: TRBV4-1
J gene: TRBJ1-2
clone size: few
CDR3 DNA: TGCGCCAGCAGCCCCGGTGGAGGTAAAGTCTCTGGCTACACCTTC
CDR3 protein: CASSPGGGKVSGYTF

D gene: -
V gene: TRBV12-3/TRBV12-4
J gene: TRBJ2-3
clone size: -
CDR3 DNA: TGTGCCAGCAGCACCCCCTCGGGGGCAGGGGGAAGGGATACGCAGTATTTT
CDR3 protein: CASSTPSGAGGRDTQYF

D gene: -
V gene: TRBV5-1
J gene: TRBJ2-7
clone size: -
CDR3 DNA: TGCGCCAGCAGCTTGAACCAGGGTGACTACGAGCAGTACTTC
CDR3 protein: CASSLNQGDYEQYF

D gene: -
V gene: TRBV29-1
J gene: TRBJ2-3
clone size: -
CDR3 DNA: TGCAGCGTCGAAGGGAAGTTGCAAAGGTCAGATACGCAGTATTTT
CDR3 protein: CSVEGKLQRSDTQYF

D gene: TRBD2
V gene: TRBV4-1
J gene: TRBJ2-3
clone size: -
CDR3 DNA: TGCGCCAGCAGCCAAGGAGCGGGGGATCCTAGCACAGATACGCAGTATTTT
CDR3 protein: CASSQGAGDPSTDTQYF

D gene: TRBD1
V gene: TRBV10-3
J gene: TRBJ1-2
clone size: -
CDR3 DNA: TGTGCCATCAGGGAGACAGGGGACGCTAAAGGCTACACCTTC
CDR3 protein: CAIRETGDAKGYTF

D gene: -
V gene: TRBV7-2
J gene: TRBJ2-6
clone size: -
CDR3 DNA: TGTGCCAGCAGCTGGGTAACGCCTCAGGGAAGACCCTCTGGGGCCAACGTCCTGACTTTC
CDR3 protein: CASSWVTPQGRPSGANVLTF